Below are 30 T cell receptor beta chains sequenced from a single sample in a study of blood T cell repertoires in COVID-19. Libraries were prepared by immunoSEQ multiplex PCR; TCRdb keeps only in-frame clonotypes and omits some of them. The sample has 270,000 or so clones; about 83% are singletons. The sample was peripheral blood. The receptors were gathered from a woman in her forties or fifties who had recovered from COVID-19.

The chain employs TRBV7-9 and TRBJ2-7; D is perhaps TRBD2 (6 bases). The length of the CDR3 is 13 residues. Trimming pared 3 bases from V and 2 bases from J, leaving 8 bases between. From germline, CDR1 is SEHNR and CDR2 FQNEAQ (reference sequence). The CDR3 region has the DNA TGTGCCAGCAGCTTCTCGGGAGCCTACGAGCAGTACTTC. Translated: CASSFSGAYEQYF.

The V call is TRBV19, the J call TRBJ2-4; tentative D call: TRBD2 (6 bases). The CDR3 consists of 13 residues. V gave up 10 bases and J gave up 8 bases, with 18 bases separating them. CDR1 and CDR2 (germline): LNHDA, SQIVND (reference sequence). CDR3 nucleotides: TGTGCCACCCACGCGGGGTCGGGAGACATTCAGTACTTC. Translated: CATHAGSGDIQYF.

The chain has TRBV18 and TRBJ2-1; 10 positions match TRBD2. CDR3 length equals 16 residues. J was trimmed by 8 bases and V by 0 bases; bases with no gene match: 7. Looked up from germline, CDR1 is KGHSH and CDR2 is LQKENI. The CDR3 DNA sequence: TGTGCCAGCTCACCACCGCAGCGGGGGGGCCGAGATGAGCAGTTCTTC. Translated: CASSPPQRGGRDEQFF.

The chain carries TRBV10-1 and TRBJ1-3; 9 nucleotides line up with TRBD1. This CDR3 is 14 amino acids long. CDR1 is WNHNN and CDR2 is SYGVQD in the germline V gene (reference sequence). The V segment lost 6 bases and the J segment 7 bases; nucleotides outside the gene matches: 7. The CDR3, as DNA: TGCGCCAGCAGCACGGACAGGGGCCGGAACACCATATATTTT. It translates to CASSTDRGRNTIYF.

This sequence joins TRBV9 and TRBJ2-1, with D possibly TRBD2 on 5 matching bases. Germline V lookup: CDR1 SGDLS, CDR2 YYNGEE. The CDR3 loop spans 16 amino acids. V was shortened by 0 bases and J by 0 bases, with 10 bases between the two germline ends. This CDR3 reads CASSVGQRNSYNEQFF. Here the CDR3 DNA reads TGTGCCAGCAGCGTAGGGCAGCGGAACTCCTACAATGAGCAGTTCTTC.

This chain connects TRBV28 to TRBJ1-1; tentative D call: TRBD1 (5 bases). The CDR3 spans 15 residues. Trimming left V 2 bases short and J 0 bases short, with 10 bases between. Germline V lookup: CDR1 MDHEN, CDR2 SYDVKM. The CDR3 DNA follows: TGTGCCAGCAGTTTAATTCAGGGAATGAACACTGAAGCTTTCTTT. As protein: CASSLIQGMNTEAFF.

The chain links TRBV25-1 to TRBJ2-5; 9 nucleotides line up with TRBD2. Germline V CDR1 and CDR2: MGHDK, SYGVNS. CDR3 length: 14 amino acids. The junction had 8 bases not matched to a gene; V was cut back by 7 bases and J by 5 bases. The CDR3 spells CASTPGLAGETQYF. CDR3 DNA sequence: TGTGCCAGCACCCCGGGACTAGCTGGTGAGACCCAGTACTTC. The full variable domain, its missing parts supplied by reference TRBV25-1 and TRBJ2-5, is EADIYQTPRYLVIGTGKKITLECSQTMGHDKMYWYQQDPGMELHLIHYSYGVNSTEKGDLSSESTVSRIRTEHFPLTLESARPSHTSQYLCASTPGLAGETQYFGPGTRLLVL.

Here the CDR3 reads CASRDSAAANEKLFF. DNA of the CDR3: TGTGCCAGCAGGGACAGCGCTGCAGCTAATGAAAAACTGTTTTTT. The V gene is TRBV25-1, the J gene TRBJ1-4; possibly TRBD1 for D (6 bases). Germline CDR1 is MGHDK and CDR2 is SYGVNS. CDR3 length: 15 residues. V gave up 6 bases and J gave up 3 bases, with 14 bases separating them.

The V and J genes are TRBV12-3 or TRBV12-4 and TRBJ1-6; 8 positions agree with TRBD1. This CDR3 has 13 residues. The V and J ends lost 8 bases and 6 bases, in that order; junction bases with no gene match: 3. CDR3 region: CASGQGPNSPLHF. CDR3 nucleotides: TGTGCCAGCGGACAGGGTCCTAATTCACCCCTCCACTTT.

The chain carries TRBV28 and TRBJ2-1; D possibly corresponds to TRBD1 (6 bases). In germline, CDR1 is MDHEN, CDR2 SYDVKM. Trimming took 3 bases from V and 7 from J, leaving 16 bases between them. This CDR3 has 15 residues. CDR3 sequence: CASSFRGSQKNEQFF. In DNA form, the CDR3 reads TGTGCCAGCAGTTTTAGGGGGTCCCAAAAAAATGAGCAGTTCTTC.

This clone showed up just a few times. This rearrangement joins TRBV24-1 to TRBJ1-1; 7 bases map to TRBD1. The length of the CDR3 is 12 residues. The V gene's germline CDR1 is KGHDR and CDR2 SFDVKD. After removal of 5 bases from V and 8 bases from J, the junction contained 4 bases not matched to a gene. CDR3 amino acids: CATSVNRGEAFF. CDR3 in DNA: TGTGCCACCAGTGTTAACAGGGGCGAAGCTTTCTTT.

This clone showed up just a few times. The chain has TRBV7-3 and TRBJ2-3; 7 bases agree with TRBD1. Germline lookup yields CDR1 SGHTA and CDR2 FQGTGA. The ends lost 2 bases at V and 0 bases at J; junction bases unmatched: 11. This CDR3 region has 18 residues. The CDR3 DNA follows: TGTGCCAGCAGCTTATCTTCATCGACAGGGATTAGCACAGATACGCAGTATTTT. Translation gives CASSLSSSTGISTDTQYF.

The V call is TRBV7-2, the J call TRBJ1-5; D may be TRBD1 (5 bases). The CDR3 runs to 13 residues. Germline CDR1 is SGHTA and CDR2 is FQGNSA. V lost 0 bases and J 6 bases, leaving 6 bases between the germline ends. This chain's CDR3 is CASSLARAQPQHF. The CDR3, as DNA: TGTGCCAGCAGCTTAGCCAGGGCTCAGCCCCAGCATTTT.

The chain joins TRBV19 to TRBJ2-4; D is unresolved. Germline CDR1 reads LNHDA; CDR2 reads SQIVND (reference sequence). V gave up 3 bases and J gave up 7 bases, with 7 bases separating them. This CDR3 spans 12 amino acids. In DNA, the CDR3 is TGTGCCAGTAGTATGACGAGGAACATTCAGTACTTC. It is translated as CASSMTRNIQYF.

This chain joins TRBV7-2 and TRBJ2-5; D might be TRBD1 (5 bases). Between the trimmed V and J ends, which lost 1 base and 1 base, there was a span of 10 bases. This CDR3 contains 15 residues. From germline, CDR1 is SGHTA and CDR2 FQGNSA. The CDR3 loop is CASSLEVRVQETQYF. The CDR3 coding sequence is TGTGCCAGCAGCTTAGAGGTCAGGGTCCAAGAGACCCAGTACTTC.

The chain combines TRBV25-1 with TRBJ1-4, with D unclear. Germline V gene sequence: CDR1 MGHDK, CDR2 SYGVNS. There are 14 residues in the CDR3. V gave up 2 bases and J gave up 7 bases, with 11 bases separating them. The DNA of the CDR3 is TGTGCCAGCAGTGAAGAGTACCATACTGAAAAACTGTTTTTT. Encoded protein: CASSEEYHTEKLFF.

This chain joins TRBV11-2 and TRBJ2-1; TRBD2 matches 15 bases. V was pared by 1 base and J by 7 bases, with 5 bases of the junction left unmatched. There are 17 residues in the CDR3. Germline V gives CDR1 SGHAT, CDR2 FQNNGV. As DNA, the CDR3 is TGTGCCAGCAGCTTAGGGACTAGCGGGAGGGCCGGGAATGAGCAGTTCTTC. Translating gives CASSLGTSGRAGNEQFF.

This rearrangement joins TRBV2 to TRBJ1-1; D unresolved. In germline, CDR1 is SNHLY, CDR2 FYNNEI. The CDR3 spans 13 residues. Trimming shortened V by 2 bases and J by 8 bases, and 12 bases separated the two germline ends. CDR3 nucleotide sequence: TGTGCCAGCAGTGAAATCTCTTCTAGGGAAGCTTTCTTT. Translated: CASSEISSREAFF.

The rearrangement uses TRBV30 and TRBJ2-3; the match to TRBD1 covers 7 bases. CDR3 length: 13 amino acids. Per germline, CDR1 GTSNPN and CDR2 SVGIG (reference sequence). Losses at the gene ends were 4 bases for V and 6 bases for J; bases not matched to a gene: 7. For the CDR3, the DNA is TGTGCCTGGAACAGGGGAAGTGGGGATACGCAGTATTTT. Protein product: CAWNRGSGDTQYF.

The rearrangement links TRBV28 to TRBJ1-1; D is perhaps TRBD1 (6 bases). There are 15 residues in the CDR3. Trimming took off 5 bases at V and 4 bases at J, with 17 bases between the two ends. From germline, CDR1 is MDHEN and CDR2 SYDVKM. The CDR3 loop is CASSPLQGRSTEAFF. The CDR3 coding sequence is TGTGCCAGCAGTCCACTGCAGGGGCGTAGCACTGAAGCTTTCTTT.

This chain joins TRBV5-1 and TRBJ2-5; TRBD1 is a possible D gene (6 bases). Trimming stripped 1 base from V and 1 base from J, with 11 bases between. Germline V gene data show CDR1 as SGHRS and CDR2 as YFSETQ. The CDR3 sequence is 15 residues long. This chain's CDR3 is CASSLTGNFQETQYF. In nucleotides, the CDR3 is TGCGCCAGCAGCTTGACAGGGAATTTCCAAGAGACCCAGTACTTC.

This rearrangement joins TRBV28 to TRBJ1-6; perhaps TRBD1 as D (5 bases). The CDR3 consists of 14 residues. CDR1 and CDR2 from the germline V gene are MDHEN and SYDVKM. V shed 8 bases and J shed 4 bases, with 12 bases lying between them. The CDR3 DNA reads TGTGCCAGCTGGGGCAGGGTGTATAATTCACCCCTCCACTTT. This gives the protein CASWGRVYNSPLHF.

This CDR3 reads CASSLEQAQETQYF. CDR3 DNA sequence: TGTGCCAGCAGCTTAGAACAGGCCCAAGAGACCCAGTACTTC. V is TRBV7-2 and J is TRBJ2-5; D may be TRBD1 (5 bases). Trimming took 1 base from V and 1 from J, leaving 7 bases between them. The CDR3 spans 14 residues. Germline V CDR1 and CDR2: SGHTA, FQGNSA.

J is TRBJ2-5 and V is TRBV10-3; D remains ambiguous. This CDR3 has 11 amino acids. The germline CDR1 and CDR2 sequences are ENHRY and SYGVKD. With 3 bases removed from V and 5 bases from J, the gap between germline ends came to 4 bases. The CDR3 sequence: CAISDLETQYF. CDR3 DNA: TGTGCCATCAGTGATCTTGAGACCCAGTACTTC.

The chain joins TRBV9 to TRBJ1-2; D call uncertain. CDR1 SGDLS and CDR2 YYNGEE come from the germline V gene. The CDR3 contains 14 residues. The V end was cut by 3 bases, the J end by 4 bases, with 13 bases between. The CDR3 bases are TGTGCCAGCAGCGGTTGGCAGGCTGCCTATGGCTACACCTTC. Translating it yields CASSGWQAAYGYTF.

The chain uses TRBV9 and TRBJ2-2; no firm D call. Per germline, CDR1 SGDLS and CDR2 YYNGEE. The CDR3 sequence is 13 residues long. V was clipped by 4 bases and J by 9 bases, with 13 bases between them. The DNA of the CDR3 is TGTGCCAGCAGCCCCCAGTGGGCTCGGGAGCTGTTTTTT. Translation gives CASSPQWARELFF.

V is TRBV10-3 and J is TRBJ1-6, with D perhaps matching TRBD1 (5 bases). Germline V lookup: CDR1 ENHRY, CDR2 SYGVKD. The CDR3 runs 13 residues. The germline V and J ends were trimmed by 10 bases and 7 bases, with 14 bases remaining between them. The CDR3 DNA is TGTGCCACCCTCGGGGACTCCAATTCACCCCTCCACTTT. Its translation is CATLGDSNSPLHF.

The rearrangement joins TRBV18 to TRBJ2-4; no reliable D call. The ends were cut back, 6 bases at V and 0 bases at J, with 9 bases in the middle. There are 14 residues in the CDR3. Germline CDR1 and CDR2: KGHSH and LQKENI. In DNA form, the CDR3 reads TGTGCCAGCTCCCCCCCACTAGCCAAAAACATTCAGTACTTC. Translating gives CASSPPLAKNIQYF. Full variable domain (missing parts from reference TRBV18 and TRBJ2-4): NAGVMQNPRHLVRRRGQEARLRCSPMKGHSHVYWYRQLPEEGLKFMVYLQKENIIDESGMPKERFSAEFPKEGPSILRIQQVVRGDSAAYFCASSPPLAKNIQYFGAGTRLSVL.

The rearrangement links TRBV19 to TRBJ1-2; 8 nucleotides align to TRBD1. The CDR3 length is 13 residues. V lost 7 bases and J lost 4; bases outside the gene matches: 5. The V gene's germline CDR1 is LNHDA and CDR2 SQIVND (reference sequence). The CDR3 is CASTSGGVYGYTF. In nucleotides, the CDR3 is TGTGCCAGTACCTCAGGGGGCGTCTATGGCTACACCTTC.

V usage is TRBV20-1 and J usage is TRBJ1-1; D gene unclear. The germline V gene encodes CDR1 DFQATT and CDR2 SNEGSKA (reference sequence). Trimming took off 7 bases at V and 0 bases at J, with 6 bases between the two ends. The length of the CDR3 is 11 residues. In DNA, the CDR3 is TGCAGTGGGCCCATGAACACTGAAGCTTTCTTT. Its translation: CSGPMNTEAFF.